This T cell receptor beta chain comes out of a study of beta chain bispecific antibodies for T cell cancers. About the research overall: Jurkat cells expressed TRBV12-3; HPB-ALL cells expressed TRBV5-5. Study-wide points: An anti-TRBV5-5 antibody cross-reacts with the highly similar TRBV5-6. Most targeted TRBV signal came from the leukemia cell line cells, not normal T cells.

In its sample, this clonotype was seen many times. What it binds is not known. The junction differs from germline at one of its ends, possibly a read error. T cells were expanded from blood mononuclear cells for three to four days with anti-CD3 OKT3 or CD3/CD28 beads. Each coculture: roughly 50,000 target cells, roughly 50,000 normal T cells, bispecific antibody. CDR1 and CDR2 from the germline V gene are SGHNT and YYREEE (reference sequence). The CDR3 totals 17 residues. Clonotypes were quantified using unique molecular identifier barcodes. TCRdb re-called the 5' RACE reads with MiXCR, one entry per CDR3 protein. In the table there are 21,000 or so distinct CDR3 sequences, approximately 2.6% of which are singletons.

The chain joins TRBV5-4 to TRBJ2-1; 12 bases are a match to TRBD2. The specimen sequenced was healthy donor T cells cultured with leukemia cells. This clonotype was obtained from a human donor in good health. Some clones in this sample may be carry-over from other donors' samples. The CDR3, as DNA: TGTACCAGCAGCACACAGGCTAGCGGGGGGGCCGATGCTGAGCAGTTCTTC. As protein: CTSSTQASGGADAEQFF.